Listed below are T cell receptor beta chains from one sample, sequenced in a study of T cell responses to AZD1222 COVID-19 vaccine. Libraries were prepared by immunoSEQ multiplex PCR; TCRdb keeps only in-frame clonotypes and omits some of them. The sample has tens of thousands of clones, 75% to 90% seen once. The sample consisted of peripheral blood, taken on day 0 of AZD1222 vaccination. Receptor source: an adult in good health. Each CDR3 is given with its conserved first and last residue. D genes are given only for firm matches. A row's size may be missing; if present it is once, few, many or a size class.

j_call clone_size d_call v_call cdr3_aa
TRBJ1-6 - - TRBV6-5 CASRLLVSPLHF
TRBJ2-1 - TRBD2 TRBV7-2 CASSLGAGGHNEQFF
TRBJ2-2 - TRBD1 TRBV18 CASSPGTGGITGELFF
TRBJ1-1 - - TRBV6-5 CASSYSGQGLNTEAFF
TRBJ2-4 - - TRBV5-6 CASSFGALGSYIQYF
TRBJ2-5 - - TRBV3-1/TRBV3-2 CASSAQETQYF
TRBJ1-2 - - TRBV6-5 CASRPPGGVLGYTF
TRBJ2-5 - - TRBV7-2 CASSLTREETQYF
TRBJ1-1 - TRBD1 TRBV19 CASSTRGTGGTEAFF
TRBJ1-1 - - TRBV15 CATSRDHREGWHTEAFF
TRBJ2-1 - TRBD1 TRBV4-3 CASSHYRGLYNEQFF
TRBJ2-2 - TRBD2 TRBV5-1 CASSSGLAGPTGELFF
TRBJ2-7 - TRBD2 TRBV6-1 CASSEAPLGLARTGGTSYEQYF
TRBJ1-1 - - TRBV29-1 CSVEDLQGYSAFF
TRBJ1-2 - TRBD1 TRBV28 CASNRQGGGYTF
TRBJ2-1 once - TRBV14 CASSPIGVIIPYNEQFF
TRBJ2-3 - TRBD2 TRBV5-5 CASSLELAGMPGTQYF
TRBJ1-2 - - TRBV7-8 CASTTGGRDYGYTF
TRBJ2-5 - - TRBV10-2 CASAVKETQYF
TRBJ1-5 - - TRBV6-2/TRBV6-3 CASSYSLANQPQHF
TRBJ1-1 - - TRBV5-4 CASSSSGILLRTTEAFF
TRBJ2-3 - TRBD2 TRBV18 CASSPRALAGAGDTQYF
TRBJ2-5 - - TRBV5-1 CASSLVAAKQETQYF
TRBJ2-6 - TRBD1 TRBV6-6 CASRTTGSGANVLTF
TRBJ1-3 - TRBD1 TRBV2 CASRAIGQGGFGNTIYF
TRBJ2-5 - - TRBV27 CASSLAGPVETQYF
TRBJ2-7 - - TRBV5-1 CASSLAGLYEQYF
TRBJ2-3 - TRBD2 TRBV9 CASSVEIAGATGTDTQYF